Listed below are T cell receptor beta chains from one sample, sequenced in a study of blood T cells in healthy people across ages. TCRdb itself ran the 5' RACE reads through MiXCR, one entry per CDR3 protein. The sample has 1,100,000 or so distinct CDR3 sequences; roughly 45% are singletons. Sequencing was carried out using blood. The receptor source for this set is a woman aged 55-69 years in good health. Both conserved end residues are part of each CDR3. D genes are given only for firm matches. Not all rows give a size; the values are once, few, many and, for expanded clones, a class.

TRBJ2-5	-	TRBV6-5	-	TGTGCCAGCAGTTACTCGACCCTTTCGAGTGAGACCCAGTACTTC	CASSYSTLSSETQYF
TRBJ1-4	-	TRBV12-3/TRBV12-4	-	TGTGCCAGCCAGGCGAATAATGAAAAACTGTTTTTT	CASQANNEKLFF
TRBJ2-4	-	TRBV30	TRBD2	TGTGCCTGGAGCCAAACCGGACTAGCGGGAGGTGGAGAGCAGTACTTC	CAWSQTGLAGGGEQYF
TRBJ2-1	-	TRBV12-3/TRBV12-4	-	TGTGCCAGCCCACCCTACAATGAGCAGTTCTTC	CASPPYNEQFF
TRBJ1-5	-	TRBV6-5	-	TGTGCCAGCAGTTACTCAGGTTCCCATCAGCCCCAGCATTTT	CASSYSGSHQPQHF
TRBJ2-2	-	TRBV15	TRBD2	TGTGCCACCAGCACCCAGTTTAGGACTAGCAGTACCGGGGAGCTGTTTTTT	CATSTQFRTSSTGELFF
TRBJ2-7	-	TRBV7-6	-	TGTGCCAGCAGCTTAGTTTTAAGCGGACCCTACAATGAGCAGTACTTC	CASSLVLSGPYNEQYF
TRBJ2-7	-	TRBV3-1	-	TGTGCCAGCAGCCAAGATCGGACCAATGAGCAGTACTTC	CASSQDRTNEQYF
TRBJ2-3	-	TRBV20-1	-	TGCAGTGCTAGAGAGAACCGGAGGTTCGCAGATACGCAGTATTTT	CSARENRRFADTQYF
TRBJ2-7	many	TRBV7-2	-	TGTGCCAGCAGCCGAGTGGGAGCCCAAGGGGAGCAGTACTTC	CASSRVGAQGEQYF
TRBJ1-2	-	TRBV6-5	-	TGTGCCAGCAGTTACTCGGACACCACGGGCTACACCTTC	CASSYSDTTGYTF
TRBJ2-7	-	TRBV27	TRBD1	TGTGCCAGCAGACAAATGGACAGGGAGGTTGCCGAGCAGTACTTC	CASRQMDREVAEQYF
TRBJ2-1	-	TRBV20-1	-	TGCAATGCTAGGGGCAGGTATTTTGAGCAGTTCTTC	CNARGRYFEQFF
TRBJ2-7	-	TRBV7-9	TRBD1	TGTGCCAGCAGTATGGCAGGGGGACCAACCTACGAGCAGTACTTC	CASSMAGGPTYEQYF
TRBJ2-7	-	TRBV20-1	TRBD2	TGCAGTGCTACCATAGCGGGAGGCAACTACGAGCAGTACTTC	CSATIAGGNYEQYF
TRBJ2-1	-	TRBV6-6	TRBD1	TGTGCCAGCAGTTACGGTAACCGGGACAGGGCCGACAATGAGCAGTTCTTC	CASSYGNRDRADNEQFF
TRBJ1-2	-	TRBV20-1	-	TGCAGTGCAGACCCGACACAGGGAAACTATGGCTACACCTTC	CSADPTQGNYGYTF
TRBJ1-1	few	TRBV2	-	TGTGCCAGCAGTATTGACAGGTGGAGTGAAGCTTTCTTT	CASSIDRWSEAFF